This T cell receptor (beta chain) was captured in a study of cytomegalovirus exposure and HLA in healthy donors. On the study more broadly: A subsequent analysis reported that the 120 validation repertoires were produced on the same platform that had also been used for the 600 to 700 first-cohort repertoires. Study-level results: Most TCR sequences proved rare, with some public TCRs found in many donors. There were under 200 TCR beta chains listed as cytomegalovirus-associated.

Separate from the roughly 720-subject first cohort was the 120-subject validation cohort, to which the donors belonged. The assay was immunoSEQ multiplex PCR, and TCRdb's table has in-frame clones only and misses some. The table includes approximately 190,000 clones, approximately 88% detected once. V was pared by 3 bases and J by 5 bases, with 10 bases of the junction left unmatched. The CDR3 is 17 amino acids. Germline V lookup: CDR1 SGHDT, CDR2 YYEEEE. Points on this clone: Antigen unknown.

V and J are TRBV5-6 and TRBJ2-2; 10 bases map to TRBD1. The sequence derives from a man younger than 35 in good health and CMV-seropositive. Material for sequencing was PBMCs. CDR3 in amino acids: CASSSLGQGRRTGELFF. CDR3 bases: TGTGCCAGCAGCTCTCTGGGACAGGGGCGAAGGACCGGGGAGCTGTTTTTT.